Shown below are 16 T cell receptor beta chains from a single sample sequenced in a study of blood T cell repertoires in COVID-19. The method was immunoSEQ multiplex PCR; TCRdb's version includes in-frame clones alone and lacks a portion of them. Of 160,000 or so clones in the sample, 80% were seen once. The sample comprised peripheral blood. Every receptor here comes from a man aged 55 to 69 with acute or convalescent COVID-19.

The J gene is TRBJ2-7, the V gene TRBV5-4, with 13 nucleotides matching TRBD2. Germline V gene data show CDR1 as SGHNT and CDR2 as YYREEE (reference sequence). The CDR3 runs 16 residues. Trimming took 3 bases from V and 3 from J; bases not matched to a gene: 6. The CDR3 spells CASSSGLAGVYYEQYF. In DNA form, the CDR3 reads TGTGCCAGCAGCTCTGGACTAGCGGGGGTTTACTACGAGCAGTACTTC.

The sample holds a few counts of this clone. The chain joins TRBV11-3 to TRBJ2-1; TRBD2 might be the D (6 bases). With 1 base removed from V and 2 bases from J, the gap between germline ends came to 9 bases. The CDR3 extends over 15 amino acids. Germline values: CDR1 SGHNT, CDR2 YENEEA. The DNA of the CDR3 is TGTGCCAGCAGCTTAGCCGGGGGACCCTACAATGAGCAGTTCTTC. It translates to CASSLAGGPYNEQFF.

The V call is TRBV2, the J call TRBJ1-2; the match to TRBD1 covers 9 bases. The CDR3 runs 15 residues. Germline CDR1 reads SNHLY; CDR2 reads FYNNEI. After removal of 5 bases from V and 4 bases from J, the junction contained 8 bases not matched to a gene. The CDR3 DNA reads TGTGCCAGCAGTCGATCTGGACAGGGGAGCTATGGCTACACCTTC. Residues: CASSRSGQGSYGYTF. The variable domain in full, completed from reference TRBV2 and TRBJ1-2, reads EPEVTQTPSHQVTQMGQEVILRCVPISNHLYFYWYRQILGQKVEFLVSFYNNEISEKSEIFDDQFSVERPDGSNFTLKIRSTKLEDSAMYFCASSRSGQGSYGYTFGSGTRLTVV.

The chain links TRBV4-3 to TRBJ2-1, with 13 bases that match TRBD2. The CDR3 is made up of 16 amino acids. Per the germline V gene, CDR1 is LGHNA and CDR2 is YSLEER. Losses at the gene ends were 0 bases for V and 7 bases for J; bases not matched to a gene: 3. The CDR3 spells CASSQDPGLAGNEQFF. CDR3 sequence (DNA): TGCGCCAGCAGCCAAGACCCGGGACTAGCGGGGAATGAGCAGTTCTTC.

The chain recombines TRBV18 with TRBJ2-5; TRBD1 agrees at 9 bases. Trimming removed 2 bases from V and 5 bases from J; junction bases left unmatched: 6. The V gene's germline CDR1 is KGHSH and CDR2 LQKENI. The CDR3 is 15 residues long. The CDR3 DNA follows: TGTGCCAGCTCACCAAGGGACAGGGTAGGGGAGACCCAGTACTTC. It codes for CASSPRDRVGETQYF.

The J gene is TRBJ2-7, the V gene TRBV11-2, with 7 bases aligning to TRBD1. This CDR3 has 18 residues. CDR1 is SGHAT and CDR2 is FQNNGV in the germline V gene. Unmatched junction bases numbered 17, after V lost 4 bases and J lost 2 bases. In nucleotides, the CDR3 is TGTGCCAGCAGCTCCCTCCGCAACAGGGGCTTAAGCCCCTACGAGCAGTACTTC. Protein: CASSSLRNRGLSPYEQYF.

This chain joins TRBV10-3 and TRBJ2-4; 9 bases match TRBD1. The CDR3 runs to 15 residues. Trimming cost V 9 bases and J 7 bases; bases outside gene matches: 13. CDR1 and CDR2 from the germline V gene are ENHRY and SYGVKD. CDR3 residues: CAISPGGDRANIQYF. The CDR3 nucleotides read TGTGCCATTAGTCCTGGGGGGGACAGGGCTAACATTCAGTACTTC.

This clone was recorded once. J is TRBJ2-5 and V is TRBV18, with 13 bases fitting TRBD2. The trim removed 1 base at V and 3 bases at J, leaving 2 bases unmatched. The CDR3 has 16 amino acids. From germline, CDR1 is KGHSH and CDR2 LQKENI. The CDR3 DNA follows: TGTGCCAGCTCACCACAGGGACTAGCGGGAAAAGAGACCCAGTACTTC. Translated: CASSPQGLAGKETQYF.

V usage is TRBV9 and J usage is TRBJ2-5; 7 bases are a match to TRBD2. Per germline, CDR1 SGDLS and CDR2 YYNGEE. V gave up 0 bases and J gave up 5 bases; unmatched junction bases: 7. There are 15 residues in the CDR3. CDR3 nucleotide sequence: TGTGCCAGCAGCGTAGCCCTGGTGGGGGGGGAGACCCAGTACTTC. Translating it yields CASSVALVGGETQYF. Combining the CDR3 with reference TRBV9 and TRBJ2-5 gives the whole variable domain DSGVTQTPKHLITATGQRVTLRCSPRSGDLSVYWYQQSLDQGLQFLIQYYNGEERAKGNILERFSAQQFPDLHSELNLSSLELGDSALYFCASSVALVGGETQYFGPGTRLLVL.

This chain joins TRBV6-2 or TRBV6-3 and TRBJ2-3; D might be TRBD2 (6 bases). This CDR3 is 15 amino acids long. V lost 2 bases to trimming and J lost 1 base, with 10 bases between them. Germline-derived CDR1 and CDR2 are MNHEY and SVGEGT. CDR3 sequence: CASSYASGRTDTQYF. Here the CDR3 DNA reads TGTGCCAGCAGTTACGCGAGCGGGCGCACAGATACGCAGTATTTT.

V usage is TRBV5-4 and J usage is TRBJ2-7; 11 bases are shared with TRBD2. The germline CDR1 and CDR2 sequences are SGHNT and YYREEE (reference sequence). V lost 4 bases, J lost 0 bases, and 3 bases stayed unmatched. This CDR3 is built from 15 residues. The CDR3 sequence: CASSPGLADSYEQYF. The CDR3 DNA is TGTGCCAGCAGCCCGGGACTAGCGGACTCCTACGAGCAGTACTTC.

This clone was counted only a few times. The gene calls are TRBV5-5 and TRBJ2-1; D gene unclear. Trimming took 3 bases from V and 1 from J, leaving 5 bases between them. The V gene's germline CDR1 is SGHKS and CDR2 YYEKEE (reference sequence). There are 13 residues in the CDR3. DNA for the CDR3: TGTGCCAGCAGCTCTTTTTCCTACAATGAGCAGTTCTTC. Translating it yields CASSSFSYNEQFF. Filled out from reference TRBV5-5 and TRBJ2-1, the complete variable domain reads DAGVTQSPTHLIKTRGQQVTLRCSPISGHKSVSWYQQVLGQGPQFIFQYYEKEERGRGNFPDRFSARQFPNYSSELNVNALLLGDSALYLCASSSFSYNEQFFGPGTRLTVL.

V is TRBV7-2 and J is TRBJ2-7; TRBD2 is a possible D gene (5 bases). With 1 base removed from V and 1 base from J, the gap between germline ends came to 8 bases. CDR3 size: 14 residues. CDR1 and CDR2 from the germline V gene are SGHTA and FQGNSA. In nucleotides, the CDR3 is TGTGCCAGCAGCTTAGATCGGGGATCCTACGAGCAGTACTTC. This translates into CASSLDRGSYEQYF.

The rearrangement uses TRBV30 and TRBJ1-2; D not certain. Germline CDR1 and CDR2: GTSNPN and SVGIG (reference sequence). The CDR3 covers 11 residues. Trimming stripped 5 bases from V and 3 bases from J, with 7 bases between. This chain's CDR3 is CAWDTYYGYTF. CDR3 nucleotides: TGTGCCTGGGACACCTACTATGGCTACACCTTC.

V usage is TRBV5-1 and J usage is TRBJ2-5; 8 bases map to TRBD2. V gave up 1 base and J gave up 4 bases; unmatched junction bases: 6. The CDR3 extends over 15 amino acids. The germline gives CDR1 SGHRS, CDR2 YFSETQ. CDR3 nucleotides: TGCGCCAGCAGCTTGTCGCGGGAGGCCGGAGAGACCCAGTACTTC. Translated, it gives CASSLSREAGETQYF.

The chain uses TRBV28 and TRBJ2-5; D not resolved. The CDR3 has 15 amino acids. V dropped 3 bases and J dropped 2 bases, with 13 bases sitting between them. Germline V lookup: CDR1 MDHEN, CDR2 SYDVKM. The CDR3 spells CASSFLSGGQETQYF. CDR3 nucleotide sequence: TGTGCCAGCAGTTTTCTTTCGGGTGGGCAAGAGACCCAGTACTTC.